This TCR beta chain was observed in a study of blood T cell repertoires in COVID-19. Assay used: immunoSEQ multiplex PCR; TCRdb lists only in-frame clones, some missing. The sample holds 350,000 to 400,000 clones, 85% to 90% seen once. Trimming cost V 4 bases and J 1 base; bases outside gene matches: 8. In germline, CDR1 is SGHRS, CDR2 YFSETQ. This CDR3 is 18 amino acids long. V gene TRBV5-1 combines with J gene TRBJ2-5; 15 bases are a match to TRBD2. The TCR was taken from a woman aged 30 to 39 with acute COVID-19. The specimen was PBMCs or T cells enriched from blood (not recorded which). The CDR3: CASSHGTSGGTFQETQYF. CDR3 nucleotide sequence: TGCGCCAGCAGCCATGGGACTAGCGGGGGGACCTTCCAAGAGACCCAGTACTTC.